This T cell receptor (beta chain) was sequenced during a study of tumor-infiltrating lymphocytes in primary liver carcinoma. Looked up from germline, CDR1 is SGHAT and CDR2 is FQNNGV. There are 14 residues in the CDR3. A constant-region primer primed TCR beta cDNA synthesis from 500 to 550 ng of total RNA. Researchers made the TCR beta libraries by running three nested multiplex PCR rounds with slightly modified ARM-PCR. Forward primers for TRBV1-TRBV30 and a C-beta reverse primer served the first two PCR rounds, at around 9 cycles each. MiXCR was run by TCRdb on the multiplex PCR reads, yielding one entry per CDR3 protein. This table has about 330,000 distinct CDR3 sequences, less than 65% appearing once. As to this clonotype: The germline gene is not matched at one end of the junction; a read error may be the cause.

It was unsorted whole blood that yielded blood RNA, and germline DNA was also extracted. The V gene is TRBV11-2, the J gene TRBJ2-7; D possibly corresponds to TRBD1 (5 bases). This sequence was found in a middle-aged man with primary liver carcinoma and hepatitis B virus infection. The sequenced sample was peripheral blood. Here the CDR3 DNA reads TGTGCCAGAAGCTTACGAAGCAGGGTCTACAAGCAGTACTTC. As protein: CARSLRSRVYKQYF.